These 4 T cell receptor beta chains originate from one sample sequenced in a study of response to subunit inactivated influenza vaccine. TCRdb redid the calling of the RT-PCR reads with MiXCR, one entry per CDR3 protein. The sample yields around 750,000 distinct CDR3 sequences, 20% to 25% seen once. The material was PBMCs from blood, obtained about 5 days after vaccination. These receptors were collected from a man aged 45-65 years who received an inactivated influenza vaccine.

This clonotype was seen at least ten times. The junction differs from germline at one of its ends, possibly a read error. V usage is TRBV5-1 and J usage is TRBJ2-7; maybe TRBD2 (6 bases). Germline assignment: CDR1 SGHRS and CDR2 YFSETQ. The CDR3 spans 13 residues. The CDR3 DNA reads TGTGCCAGCAGTTCAACCGGGAGCTACGAGCAGTACTTC. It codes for CASSSTGSYEQYF. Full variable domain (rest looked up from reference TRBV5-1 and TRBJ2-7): KAGVTQTPRYLIKTRGQQVTLSCSPISGHRSVSWYQQTPGQGLQFLFEYFSETQRNKGNFPGRFSGRQFSNSRSEMNVSTLELGDSALYLCASSSTGSYEQYFGPGTRLTVT.

CDR3 DNA sequence: TGTGCCAGCAGCTCCTTGAAAGGGGAAGAGACCCAGTACTTC. This translates into CASSSLKGEETQYF. This chain joins TRBV7-2 and TRBJ2-5; a weak D match, TRBD1 (5 bases). The CDR3 has 14 residues. Germline CDR1 reads SGHTA; CDR2 reads FQGNSA. The V gene lost 4 bases and the J gene lost 3 bases, with 12 bases spanning the gap.

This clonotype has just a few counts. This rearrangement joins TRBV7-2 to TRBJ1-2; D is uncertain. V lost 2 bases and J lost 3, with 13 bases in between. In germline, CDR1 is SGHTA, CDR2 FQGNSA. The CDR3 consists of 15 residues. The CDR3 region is CASSLYAQRDYGYTF. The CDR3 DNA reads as TGTGCCAGCAGCTTATACGCTCAGAGGGACTATGGCTACACCTTC.

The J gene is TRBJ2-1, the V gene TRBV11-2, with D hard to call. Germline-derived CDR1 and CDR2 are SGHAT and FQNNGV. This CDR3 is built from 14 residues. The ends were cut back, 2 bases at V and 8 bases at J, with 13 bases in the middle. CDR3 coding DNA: TGTGCCAGCAGCTTATGGGCTAGACACGATGAGCAGTTCTTC. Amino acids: CASSLWARHDEQFF.